This note documents a single T cell receptor (beta chain) sequence. TCRdb redid the calling of the 5' RACE reads with MiXCR, one entry per CDR3 protein. Found here are over 95,000 distinct CDR3 sequences, about 16% of them singletons; the top ten hold 6.2%. V shed 3 bases and J 8 bases; nucleotides not matched to a gene: 15. The CDR3 has 17 amino acids. Per germline, CDR1 DFQATT and CDR2 SNEGSKA (reference sequence). The sample originates from a study of T cells of healthy individuals. This clonotype originated in a human donor in good health. The chain has TRBV20-1 and TRBJ2-1; 11 positions agree with TRBD2. DNA of the CDR3: TGCAGTGCTAGGGGCACTAGCGGGAGACAGTCGGGGCATGAGCAGTTCTTC. This translates into CSARGTSGRQSGHEQFF.